This TCR beta chain is from a study of blood T cell repertoires in COVID-19. Per germline, CDR1 ENHRY and CDR2 SYGVKD. CDR3 length: 16 amino acids. Trimming took 0 bases from V and 4 from J; bases not matched to a gene: 6. The table came from immunoSEQ multiplex PCR; TCRdb's copy has only in-frame clones and leaves some out. Here the sample spans more than 85,000 clones, 70% to 90% being singletons. Regarding this clone: Other DNA sequences in this sample translate to the same CDR3.

The sample taken for sequencing was peripheral blood. The V call is TRBV10-3, the J call TRBJ1-5, with TRBD1 matching over 7 bases. The receptor was isolated from a man aged 60 to 69 with acute or convalescent COVID-19. The CDR3 loop is CAISESGDSRNQPQHF. The CDR3 DNA reads TGTGCCATCAGTGAGTCAGGGGACAGTCGGAATCAGCCCCAGCATTTT.